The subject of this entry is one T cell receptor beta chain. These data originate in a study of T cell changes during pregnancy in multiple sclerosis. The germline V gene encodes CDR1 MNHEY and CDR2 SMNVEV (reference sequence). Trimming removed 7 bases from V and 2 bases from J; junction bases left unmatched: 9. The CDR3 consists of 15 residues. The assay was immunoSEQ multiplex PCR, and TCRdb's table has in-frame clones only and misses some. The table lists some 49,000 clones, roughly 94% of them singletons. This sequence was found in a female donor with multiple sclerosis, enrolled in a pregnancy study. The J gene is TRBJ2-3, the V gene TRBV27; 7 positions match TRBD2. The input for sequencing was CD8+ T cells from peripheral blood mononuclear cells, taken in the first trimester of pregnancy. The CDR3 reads CASNQWGGVTDTQYF. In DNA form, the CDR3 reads TGTGCCAGCAACCAATGGGGAGGGGTCACAGATACGCAGTATTTT.